Listed here is a single T cell receptor beta chain. Antigen specificity is unknown. The Oncomine TCR Beta short-read assay was applied to DNA of cultured CD4+ T cells. One entry per CDR3 protein results from TCRdb running MiXCR on the PCR reads. This sample yields 13,000 to 15,000 distinct CDR3 sequences, of which around a third are seen a single time; around a sixth belongs to the top ten. This CDR3 has 17 amino acids. Looked up from germline, CDR1 is SGHNT and CDR2 is YENEEA. Trimming pared 0 bases from V and 1 base from J, leaving 12 bases between. This sample was taken from a study of vaccination and CD4 T cells after COVID-19. Turning to the study itself: The authors used overlapping spike peptides from SARS-CoV-2, HCoV-NL63, HCoV-OC43 and HCoV-229E to stimulate cells.

Treatment denoted: 10-day PBMC culture with coronavirus spike peptide pools or control peptides (ViraFEST assay). TCRs were sequenced by ViraFEST after antigen-specific T cells had been expanded with peptide pools. Sequenced sample: cultured CD4+ T cells from blood. The origin of this receptor is a human donor with COVID-19. The rearrangement links TRBV11-3 to TRBJ2-2; no definite D call. CDR3 protein: CASSLDGTPMNTGELFF. In nucleotides, the CDR3 is TGTGCCAGCAGCTTAGATGGCACGCCGATGAACACCGGGGAGCTGTTTTTT.